One T cell receptor (beta chain) is described in this entry. Healthy donors had no documented immune events, such as infections, while sampled. The sample originates from a study of identifying expanded T cells in peripheral blood. This CDR3 contains 12 residues. CDR1 and CDR2 from the germline V gene are GTSNPN and SVGIG (reference sequence). Trimming left V 5 bases short and J 6 bases short, with 10 bases between. Data came from immunoSEQ multiplex PCR; TCRdb stores just in-frame clones and leaves some out. Of some 95,000 clones in the sample, roughly 86% were seen once. This receptor was taken from a person aged 18-70 years in good health. Source material: blood. The chain is built from TRBV30 and TRBJ2-2; D may be TRBD1 (6 bases). The CDR3 protein is CAWGAGAGELFF. The CDR3 DNA follows: TGTGCCTGGGGGGCAGGGGCCGGGGAGCTGTTTTTT.